This T cell receptor beta chain is drawn from a study of shared clonotypes between healthy human individuals. About the research overall: CD4 naive and memory got three plates each, CD8 naive two, CD8 memory one.

Only in-frame clones appear in the TCRdb table, and some are missing; sequencing was by immunoSEQ multiplex PCR. The sample yields some 2 million clones, approximately 95% seen once. This clone came up many times. The CDR3 spans 15 residues. Trimming took off 2 bases at V and 3 bases at J, with 14 bases between the two ends. Germline V gives CDR1 GTSNPN, CDR2 SVGIG (reference sequence). Splitting of CD4+ cells produced CD45RA+ naive and CD45RA-negative memory subsets. Sequenced sample: naive CD4+ T cells sorted from blood. Sample subset: CD45RA+ positively selected. This chain joins TRBV30 and TRBJ1-5, with D possibly being TRBD1 (5 bases). The clonotype was recovered from a man aged 18 to 29 in good health. In nucleotides, the CDR3 is TGTGCCTGGAGTAGGGACTCAAGCTTCAATCAGCCCCAGCATTTT. This encodes CAWSRDSSFNQPQHF.